This entry describes one T cell receptor beta chain. The target antigen is unknown. The sample is drawn from a study of CD8+ T cells in alopecia areata. The wider study: Treated individuals took tofacitinib by mouth, 5 to 10 mg twice daily.

The treatment denotes: oral pan-JAK inhibitor, 5-10 mg twice daily. Those with alopecia areata gave lesional scalp punch biopsies and peripheral blood. Isolation of CD4+ and CD8+ T cells from PBMCs was achieved by sorting. The sequencing template was cDNA reverse transcribed from extracted RNA. This table comes from immunoSEQ multiplex PCR, and its TCRdb copy is limited to in-frame clones, with some not included. The profile shows about 110,000 clones, under 60% of them singletons. Study outcomes and limitations: Lesional scalp, especially alopecia totalis/universalis, showed higher clonality than normal scalp.

Material: CD8+ T cells sorted from blood, obtained at week 24, from a patient treated with tofacitinib. The TCR originated in a human donor with alopecia areata.

The CDR3 loop is CATTQGMNTEAFF. The DNA of the CDR3 is TGTGCCACAACACAGGGGATGAACACTGAAGCTTTCTTT. The chain joins TRBV5-6 to TRBJ1-1, with 7 bases matching TRBD1. The CDR3 is 13 amino acids. In germline, CDR1 is SGHDT, CDR2 YYEEEE. V was clipped by 9 bases and J by 0 bases; unmatched bases: 5. The full variable domain, its missing parts supplied by reference TRBV5-6 and TRBJ1-1, is DAGVTQSPTHLIKTRGQQVTLRCSPKSGHDTVSWYQQALGQGPQFIFQYYEEEERQRGNFPDRFSGHQFPNYSSELNVNALLLGDSALYLCATTQGMNTEAFFGQGTRLTVV.